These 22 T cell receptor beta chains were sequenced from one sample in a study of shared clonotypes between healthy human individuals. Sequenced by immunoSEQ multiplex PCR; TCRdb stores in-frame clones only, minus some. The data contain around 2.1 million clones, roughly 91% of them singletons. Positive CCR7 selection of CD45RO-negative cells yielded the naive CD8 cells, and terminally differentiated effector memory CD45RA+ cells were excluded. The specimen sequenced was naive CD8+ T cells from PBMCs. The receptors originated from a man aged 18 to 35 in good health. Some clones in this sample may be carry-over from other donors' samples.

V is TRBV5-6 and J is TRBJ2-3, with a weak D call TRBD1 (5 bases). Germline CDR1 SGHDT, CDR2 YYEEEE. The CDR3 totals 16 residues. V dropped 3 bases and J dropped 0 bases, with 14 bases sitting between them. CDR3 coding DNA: TGTGCCAGCAGCTCAGCGACAGATGGTAGCACAGATACGCAGTATTTT. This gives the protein CASSSATDGSTDTQYF.

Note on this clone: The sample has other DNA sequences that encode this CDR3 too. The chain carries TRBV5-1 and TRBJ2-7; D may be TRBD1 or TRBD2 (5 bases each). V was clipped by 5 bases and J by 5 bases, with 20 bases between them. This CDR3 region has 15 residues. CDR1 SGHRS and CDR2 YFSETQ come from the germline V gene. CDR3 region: CASSPDGGGIDEQYF. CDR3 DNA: TGCGCCAGCAGTCCAGATGGTGGGGGTATCGACGAGCAGTACTTC. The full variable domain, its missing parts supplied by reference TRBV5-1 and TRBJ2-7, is KAGVTQTPRYLIKTRGQQVTLSCSPISGHRSVSWYQQTPGQGLQFLFEYFSETQRNKGNFPGRFSGRQFSNSRSEMNVSTLELGDSALYLCASSPDGGGIDEQYFGPGTRLTVT.

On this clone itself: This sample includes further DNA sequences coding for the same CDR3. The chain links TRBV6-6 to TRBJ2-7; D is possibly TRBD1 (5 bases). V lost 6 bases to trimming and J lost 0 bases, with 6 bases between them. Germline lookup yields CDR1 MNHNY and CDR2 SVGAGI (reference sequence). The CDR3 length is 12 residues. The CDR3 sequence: CASSDSSYEQYF. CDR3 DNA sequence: TGTGCCAGCAGCGACAGCTCCTACGAGCAGTACTTC.

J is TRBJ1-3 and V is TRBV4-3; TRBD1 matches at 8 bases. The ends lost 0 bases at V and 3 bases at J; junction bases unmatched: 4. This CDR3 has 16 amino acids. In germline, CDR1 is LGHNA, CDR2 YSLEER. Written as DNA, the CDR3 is TGCGCCAGCAGCCAAGACCACGGACAGGGTGGAAACACCATATATTTT. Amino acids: CASSQDHGQGGNTIYF.

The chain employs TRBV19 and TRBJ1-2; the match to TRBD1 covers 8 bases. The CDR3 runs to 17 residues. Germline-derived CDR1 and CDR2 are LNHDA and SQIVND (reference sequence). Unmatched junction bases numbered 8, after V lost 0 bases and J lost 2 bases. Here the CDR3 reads CASSIDDRGLFNYGYTF. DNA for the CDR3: TGTGCCAGTAGTATAGATGACAGGGGCCTATTCAACTATGGCTACACCTTC. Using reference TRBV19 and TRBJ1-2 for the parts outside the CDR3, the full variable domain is DGGITQSPKYLFRKEGQNVTLSCEQNLNHDAMYWYRQDPGQGLRLIYYSQIVNDFQKGDIAEGYSVSREKKESFPLTVTSAQKNPTAFYLCASSIDDRGLFNYGYTFGSGTRLTVV.

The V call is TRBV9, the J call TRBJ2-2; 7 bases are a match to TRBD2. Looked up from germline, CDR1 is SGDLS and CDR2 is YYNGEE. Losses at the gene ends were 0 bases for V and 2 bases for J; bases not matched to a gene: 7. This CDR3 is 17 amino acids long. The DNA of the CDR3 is TGTGCCAGCAGCGTAGTCCCCAGCGGGACCAACACCGGGGAGCTGTTTTTT. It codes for CASSVVPSGTNTGELFF.

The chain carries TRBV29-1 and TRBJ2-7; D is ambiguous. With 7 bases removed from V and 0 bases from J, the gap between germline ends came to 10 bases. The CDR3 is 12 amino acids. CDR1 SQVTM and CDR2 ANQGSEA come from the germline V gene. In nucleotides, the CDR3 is TGCAGCGCCACGCTGATCTCCTACGAGCAGTACTTC. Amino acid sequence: CSATLISYEQYF.

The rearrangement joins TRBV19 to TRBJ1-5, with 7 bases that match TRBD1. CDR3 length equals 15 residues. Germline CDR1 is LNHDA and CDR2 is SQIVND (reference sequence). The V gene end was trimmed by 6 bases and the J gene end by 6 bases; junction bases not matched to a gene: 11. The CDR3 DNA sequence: TGTGCCAGTAGCGACACAGGGGATAATGGTCAGCCCCAGCATTTT. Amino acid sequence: CASSDTGDNGQPQHF.

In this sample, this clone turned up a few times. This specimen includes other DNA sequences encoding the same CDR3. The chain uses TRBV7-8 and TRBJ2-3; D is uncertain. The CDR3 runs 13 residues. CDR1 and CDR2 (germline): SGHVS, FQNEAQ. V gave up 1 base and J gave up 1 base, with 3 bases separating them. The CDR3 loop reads CASSLGGTDTQYF. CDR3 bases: TGTGCCAGCAGCTTAGGGGGCACAGATACGCAGTATTTT.

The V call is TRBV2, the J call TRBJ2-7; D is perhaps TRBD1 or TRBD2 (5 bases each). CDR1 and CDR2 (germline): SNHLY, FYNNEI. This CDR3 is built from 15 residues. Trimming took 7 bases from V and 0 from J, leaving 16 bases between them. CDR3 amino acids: CASTFGTVLSYEQYF. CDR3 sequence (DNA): TGTGCCAGCACTTTCGGGACGGTACTCTCCTACGAGCAGTACTTC.

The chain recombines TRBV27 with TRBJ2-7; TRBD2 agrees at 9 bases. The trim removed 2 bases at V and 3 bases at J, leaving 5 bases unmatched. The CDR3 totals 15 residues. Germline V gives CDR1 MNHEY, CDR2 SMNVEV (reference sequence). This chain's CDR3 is CASSLDLAGIYEQYF. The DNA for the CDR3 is TGTGCCAGCAGTTTAGACCTAGCGGGGATCTACGAGCAGTACTTC.

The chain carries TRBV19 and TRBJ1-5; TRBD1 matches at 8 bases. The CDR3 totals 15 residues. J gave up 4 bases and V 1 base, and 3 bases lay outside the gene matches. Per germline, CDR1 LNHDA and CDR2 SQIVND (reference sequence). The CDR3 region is CASSIGDRPNQPQHF. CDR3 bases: TGTGCCAGTAGTATAGGGGACAGGCCGAATCAGCCCCAGCATTTT.

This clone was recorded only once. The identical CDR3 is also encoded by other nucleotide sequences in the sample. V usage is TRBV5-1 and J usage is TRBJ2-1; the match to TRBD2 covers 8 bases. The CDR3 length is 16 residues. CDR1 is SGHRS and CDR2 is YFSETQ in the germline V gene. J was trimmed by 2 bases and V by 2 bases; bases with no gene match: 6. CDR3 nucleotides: TGCGCCAGCAGCTTCCTTGCGGGAGGAACCTACAATGAGCAGTTCTTC. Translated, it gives CASSFLAGGTYNEQFF.

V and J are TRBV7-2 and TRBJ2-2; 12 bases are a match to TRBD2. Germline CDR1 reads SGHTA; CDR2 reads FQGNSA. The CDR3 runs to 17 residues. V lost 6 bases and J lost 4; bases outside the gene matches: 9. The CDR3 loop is CASRPRLAGVRTGELFF. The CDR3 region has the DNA TGTGCCAGCAGGCCTCGACTAGCGGGAGTTCGCACCGGGGAGCTGTTTTTT.

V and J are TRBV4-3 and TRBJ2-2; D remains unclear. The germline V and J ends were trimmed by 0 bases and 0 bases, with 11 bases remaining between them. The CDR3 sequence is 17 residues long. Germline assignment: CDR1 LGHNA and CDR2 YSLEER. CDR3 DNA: TGCGCCAGCAGCCAAGAATCGCGGCCCTCGAACACCGGGGAGCTGTTTTTT. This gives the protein CASSQESRPSNTGELFF.

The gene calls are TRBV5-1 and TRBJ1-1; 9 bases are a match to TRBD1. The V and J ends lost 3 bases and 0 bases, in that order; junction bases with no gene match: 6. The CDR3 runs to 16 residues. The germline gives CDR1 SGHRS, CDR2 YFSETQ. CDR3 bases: TGCGCCAGCAGCTCGTCCGGGACAGGGATGAACACTGAAGCTTTCTTT. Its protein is CASSSSGTGMNTEAFF.

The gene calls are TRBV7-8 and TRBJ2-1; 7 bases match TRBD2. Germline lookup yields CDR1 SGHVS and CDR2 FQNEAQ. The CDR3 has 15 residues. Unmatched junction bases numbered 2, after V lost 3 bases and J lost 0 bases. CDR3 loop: CASSFLADSYNEQFF. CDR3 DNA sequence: TGTGCCAGCAGCTTTCTAGCGGACTCCTACAATGAGCAGTTCTTC.

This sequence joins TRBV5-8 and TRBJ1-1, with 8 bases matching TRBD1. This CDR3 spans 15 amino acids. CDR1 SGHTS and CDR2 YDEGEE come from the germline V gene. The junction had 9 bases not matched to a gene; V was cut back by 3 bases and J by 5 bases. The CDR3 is CASSWTGQGGTEAFF. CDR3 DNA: TGTGCCAGCAGCTGGACAGGACAGGGCGGGACTGAAGCTTTCTTT.

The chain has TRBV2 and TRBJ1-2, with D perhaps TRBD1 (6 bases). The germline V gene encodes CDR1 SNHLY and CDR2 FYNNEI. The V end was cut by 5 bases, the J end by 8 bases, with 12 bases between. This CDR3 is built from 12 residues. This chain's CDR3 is CASSYRDRGYTF. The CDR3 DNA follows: TGTGCCAGCAGTTACAGGGATAGGGGCTACACCTTC.

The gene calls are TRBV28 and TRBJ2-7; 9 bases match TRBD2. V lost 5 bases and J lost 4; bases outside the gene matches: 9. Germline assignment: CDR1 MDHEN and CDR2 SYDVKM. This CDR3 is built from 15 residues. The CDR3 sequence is CASSPPLLAGYEQYF. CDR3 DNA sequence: TGTGCCAGCAGTCCGCCCTTGCTAGCGGGGTACGAGCAGTACTTC.

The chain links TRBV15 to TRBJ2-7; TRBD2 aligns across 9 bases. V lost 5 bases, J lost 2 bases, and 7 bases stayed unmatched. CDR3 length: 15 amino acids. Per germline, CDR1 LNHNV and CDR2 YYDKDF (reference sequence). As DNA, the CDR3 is TGTGCCACCAGCGCTAGCGGGGCCATCCCCTACGAGCAGTACTTC. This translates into CATSASGAIPYEQYF. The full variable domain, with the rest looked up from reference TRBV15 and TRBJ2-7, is DAMVIQNPRYQVTQFGKPVTLSCSQTLNHNVMYWYQQKSSQAPKLLFHYYDKDFNNEADTPDNFQSRRPNTSFCFLDIRSPGLGDTAMYLCATSASGAIPYEQYFGPGTRLTVT.

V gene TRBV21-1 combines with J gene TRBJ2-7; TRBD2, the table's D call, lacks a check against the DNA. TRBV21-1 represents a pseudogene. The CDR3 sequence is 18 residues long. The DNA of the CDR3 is TGTGCCAGCAGCAAAGTAGGGACTAGCGGGAGGAGGGACTACGAGCAGTACTTC. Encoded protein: CASSKVGTSGRRDYEQYF.